A selection of T cell receptor beta chains follows, all from one sample in a study of T cell responses to AZD1222 COVID-19 vaccine. The table came from immunoSEQ multiplex PCR; TCRdb's copy has only in-frame clones and leaves some out. Of some 130,000 clones listed, less than 95% were seen once; the top ten hold 6.9%. This specimen was peripheral blood, taken on day 0 of AZD1222 vaccination. The source is an adult in good health. Both conserved end residues are part of each CDR3. The D gene is left open where the match is weak. Size values are once, few and many counts, or a class for expanded clones, and some rows have none.

v_call: TRBV4-2; clone_size: -; d_call: -; j_call: TRBJ1-1; cdr3_nt: TGTGCCAGCAGCCAAGGGGATCCGGGCCGACTCATAACCGCGAACACTGAAGCTTTCTTT; cdr3_aa: CASSQGDPGRLITANTEAFF
v_call: TRBV27; clone_size: -; d_call: -; j_call: TRBJ1-6; cdr3_nt: TGTGCCAGCAGTTTCTCCGGGAACCCAGGCTCACCCCTCCACTTT; cdr3_aa: CASSFSGNPGSPLHF
v_call: TRBV2; clone_size: -; d_call: -; j_call: TRBJ1-5; cdr3_nt: TGTGCCAGCAGGGAACTGCATAGCAATCAGCCCCAGCATTTT; cdr3_aa: CASRELHSNQPQHF
v_call: TRBV7-9; clone_size: -; d_call: -; j_call: TRBJ1-5; cdr3_nt: TGTGCCAGCAGCGCCCAGGGGATTGGAAAGCCCCAGCATTTT; cdr3_aa: CASSAQGIGKPQHF
v_call: TRBV4-3; clone_size: few; d_call: -; j_call: TRBJ2-2; cdr3_nt: TGCGCCAGCAGCCCCCGTGAGTGGAACGGGGAGCTGTTTTTT; cdr3_aa: CASSPREWNGELFF
v_call: TRBV6-5; clone_size: few; d_call: TRBD1; j_call: TRBJ1-1; cdr3_nt: TGTGCCAGCAGCCTCGACAGGGGTCGGAGCACTGAAGCTTTCTTT; cdr3_aa: CASSLDRGRSTEAFF
v_call: TRBV15; clone_size: -; d_call: -; j_call: TRBJ1-4; cdr3_nt: TGTGCCACCAGCAGAGATTCGGCACTCCGGGAGGAGGAAAAACTGTTTTTT; cdr3_aa: CATSRDSALREEEKLFF
v_call: TRBV11-3; clone_size: -; d_call: -; j_call: TRBJ2-3; cdr3_nt: TGTGCCAGCAGCTTAGCCGGAGAAGATACGCAGTATTTT; cdr3_aa: CASSLAGEDTQYF
v_call: TRBV24-1; clone_size: -; d_call: -; j_call: TRBJ1-2; cdr3_nt: TGTGCCACCAGTGATTCATCCCTTTCCCATTCCGGGACAACGCATGGCTACACCTTC; cdr3_aa: CATSDSSLSHSGTTHGYTF
v_call: TRBV7-2; clone_size: -; d_call: -; j_call: TRBJ1-5; cdr3_nt: TGTGCCAGCAGCTTAGCGCCCGGGGATCAGCCCCAGCATTTT; cdr3_aa: CASSLAPGDQPQHF
v_call: TRBV28; clone_size: few; d_call: -; j_call: TRBJ2-7; cdr3_nt: TGTGCCAGCAGTTTATCGCAGGGATCCTACGAGCAGTACTTC; cdr3_aa: CASSLSQGSYEQYF
v_call: TRBV19; clone_size: -; d_call: -; j_call: TRBJ2-7; cdr3_nt: TGTGCCAGTAGTATAAACGGGGGCGACTACGAGCAGTACTTC; cdr3_aa: CASSINGGDYEQYF
v_call: TRBV4-3; clone_size: -; d_call: -; j_call: TRBJ1-4; cdr3_nt: TGCGCCAGCAGCCAAGGGCAGTGGGCAACTAATGAAAAACTGTTTTTT; cdr3_aa: CASSQGQWATNEKLFF
v_call: TRBV5-8; clone_size: -; d_call: TRBD1; j_call: TRBJ1-5; cdr3_nt: TGTGCCAGCAGCGCCCCGGGACAGGGGTATCAGCCCCAGCATTTT; cdr3_aa: CASSAPGQGYQPQHF